The TCR beta chain described here comes from a study of shared clonotypes between healthy human individuals. Study-level findings and limits: The authors sampled blood alone, and tissue repertoires likely differ.

Per the study methods: ImmunoSEQ junction-only sequences lacked quality scores, so their filtering differed. Method: immunoSEQ multiplex PCR; TCRdb's copy keeps in-frame clones and lacks some. D and trimming were read from the DNA, whereas the V and J calls and clone size are those reported in that table. This sample yields 2 million to 2.5 million clones, of which roughly 94% are seen a single time; more than 0.1% belongs to the top ten. The investigators split CD4+ cells into a CD45RA+ naive subset and a CD45RA-negative memory subset. Worth noting for this clone: Its target is unknown.

The clonotype comes from a man aged 18 to 29 in good health. The material sequenced was naive CD4+ T cells sorted from blood. The sample's subset: CD45RA+ positively selected.

The DNA of the CDR3 is TGTGCCAGTAGCCGAGCCCCTCAGGGGGCTGGGGCCAACGTCCTGACTTTC. Translation gives CASSRAPQGAGANVLTF. This chain uses TRBV19 with TRBJ2-6; 7 nucleotides align to TRBD1. CDR1 and CDR2 from the germline V gene are LNHDA and SQIVND (reference sequence). Germline trimming cut 6 bases from V and 2 bases from J; bases unmatched to any gene: 10. The CDR3 runs to 17 residues.